This T cell receptor (beta chain) was obtained from a study of radiotherapy plus CTLA-4 blockade in lung cancer listed by TCRdb under 2018. About the full investigation: Among enrolled patients, roughly 17% had an objective response and roughly 31% reached disease control. General conclusions and limits of the study: Increased serum interferon-beta after radiation, together with early dynamic changes in blood T cell clones, were reported to be the strongest predictors of response. After treatment with radiotherapy and ipilimumab, TCR clones that originated in tumors expanded in peripheral blood.

This clone was picked up a small number of times. Its binding antigen is unknown. No base qualities exist here, and no much larger clone lies one base off it. Sequences SGDLS (CDR1) and YYNGEE (CDR2) are obtained from the germline V gene. The CDR3 numbers 14 residues from cysteine through phenylalanine. Of all the DNA, just the CDR3 is kept, 42 bases in frame from base 1. Trimming takes 4 bases from V and 2 bases from J, and the germline ends sit 11 bases apart. Library preparation was by the immunoSEQ multiplex PCR assay. Imported from immuneACCESS, the table was reduced by TCRdb to in-frame sequences with V and J called. These copies leave out some clones; in studies compared against another copy, an unresolved V gene accounts for under half, and the cause of the remainder is not known. Recorded for this sample are 85,000 to 100,000 clones; 60% to 80% of them occurred a single time. The ten largest clones represent 11% to 15% of the sample.

In this study, focal radiation therapy paired with CTLA-4 blockade (ipilimumab) was tested in patients who had chemo-refractory metastatic non-small-cell lung cancer. The source was peripheral blood, collected from a patient treated with radiotherapy plus ipilimumab. The TCR was taken from a human donor with non-small cell lung cancer that progressed on radiotherapy plus ipilimumab. The receptor chain draws on TRBV9 and TRBJ2-3; TRBD2 is a weak D gene call, 5 bases matching. The DNA reads as follows: TGTGCCAGCAGCCTGGGAGAAACCACAGATACGCAGTATTTT. Its translation is CASSLGETTDTQYF.